This T cell receptor (beta chain) came from a study of blood T cell repertoires in COVID-19. Data came from immunoSEQ multiplex PCR; TCRdb stores just in-frame clones and leaves some out. Seen here are roughly 150,000 clones, just over 90% observed once, and the top ten hold around 5.1%. The sequencing input was peripheral blood. This sequence originates from a man aged 18 to 29 with COVID-19, enrolled during active disease.

The CDR3, as DNA: TGTGCCAGCAGCAACCCCCGGACAGGGAAGTACGAGCAGTACTTC. Residues: CASSNPRTGKYEQYF. J is TRBJ2-7 and V is TRBV9; 8 nucleotides agree with TRBD1. The V gene end was trimmed by 4 bases and the J gene end by 4 bases; junction bases not matched to a gene: 10. Germline V gene sequence: CDR1 SGDLS, CDR2 YYNGEE. This CDR3 comprises 15 residues.